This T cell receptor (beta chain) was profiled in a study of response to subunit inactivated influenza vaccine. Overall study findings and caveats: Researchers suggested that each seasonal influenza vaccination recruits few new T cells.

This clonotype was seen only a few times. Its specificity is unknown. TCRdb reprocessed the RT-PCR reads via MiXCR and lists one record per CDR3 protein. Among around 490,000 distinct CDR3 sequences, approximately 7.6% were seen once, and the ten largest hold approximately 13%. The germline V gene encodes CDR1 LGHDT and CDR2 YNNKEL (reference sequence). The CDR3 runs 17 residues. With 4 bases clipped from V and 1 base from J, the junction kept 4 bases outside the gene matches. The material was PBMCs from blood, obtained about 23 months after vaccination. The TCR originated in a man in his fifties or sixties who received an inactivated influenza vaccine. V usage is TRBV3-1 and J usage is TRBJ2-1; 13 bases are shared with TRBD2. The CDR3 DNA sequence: TGTGCCAGCAGCCGCGGGACTAGCGGGATGTCCTACAATGAGCAGTTCTTC. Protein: CASSRGTSGMSYNEQFF.